This is a list of T cell receptor beta chains from one sample in a study of blood T cells in healthy people across ages. TCRdb reanalysed the 5' RACE reads using MiXCR and keeps one entry per CDR3 protein. The sample has approximately 1.5 million distinct CDR3 sequences, 30% to 35% seen once. The sequenced sample consisted of blood. The receptors were gathered from a woman aged 30 to 39 in good health. The CDR3 runs from the conserved cysteine through the conserved F or W. The order of the fields is CDR3 protein, clone size, V gene, J gene. Clone size is not always given. Where it is, it says once, few, many or a class for expanded clones.

CDR3aa: CASSSWTQQETQYF
abundance: NA
v_gene: TRBV27
j_gene: TRBJ2-5

CDR3aa: CASSPQRTEAQHF
abundance: few
v_gene: TRBV18
j_gene: TRBJ1-5

CDR3aa: CASSSRLAGVYSYEQYF
abundance: NA
v_gene: TRBV3-1
j_gene: TRBJ2-7

CDR3aa: CASSTGTGFIQGGNEQFF
abundance: few
v_gene: TRBV7-9
j_gene: TRBJ2-1

CDR3aa: CASTRASGREQYF
abundance: NA
v_gene: TRBV27
j_gene: TRBJ2-7

CDR3aa: CASRGGGVWETQYF
abundance: few
v_gene: TRBV27
j_gene: TRBJ2-5

CDR3aa: CSGHGQGTDTQYF
abundance: many
v_gene: TRBV20-1
j_gene: TRBJ2-3

CDR3aa: CASSIRGETNTEAFF
abundance: NA
v_gene: TRBV7-8
j_gene: TRBJ1-1

CDR3aa: CASSHIAGVPYEQYF
abundance: many
v_gene: TRBV4-1
j_gene: TRBJ2-7

CDR3aa: CASRDPGLAGVEQYF
abundance: few
v_gene: TRBV10-2
j_gene: TRBJ2-7

CDR3aa: CASGLGVDGLDEQFF
abundance: NA
v_gene: TRBV12-5
j_gene: TRBJ2-1

CDR3aa: CASSYPSGNADTQYF
abundance: NA
v_gene: TRBV6-6
j_gene: TRBJ2-3

CDR3aa: CASSEMVLTGTQYF
abundance: NA
v_gene: TRBV25-1
j_gene: TRBJ2-5

CDR3aa: CATPLKNIQYF
abundance: NA
v_gene: TRBV5-1
j_gene: TRBJ2-4

CDR3aa: CASSLDPKTQYF
abundance: many
v_gene: TRBV11-2
j_gene: TRBJ2-5

CDR3aa: CASSSRTGVYGYTF
abundance: few
v_gene: TRBV11-2
j_gene: TRBJ1-2

CDR3aa: CASSPGGIEKLFF
abundance: few
v_gene: TRBV18
j_gene: TRBJ1-4

CDR3aa: CASASGYEQYF
abundance: many
v_gene: TRBV27
j_gene: TRBJ2-7

CDR3aa: CVISESPYEAGGRYEQYF
abundance: NA
v_gene: TRBV10-3
j_gene: TRBJ2-7

CDR3aa: CASSEGALASYEQYF
abundance: few
v_gene: TRBV18
j_gene: TRBJ2-7

CDR3aa: CGARGAHSGNRNEQFF
abundance: NA
v_gene: TRBV20-1
j_gene: TRBJ2-1

CDR3aa: CASSLEDISYEQYF
abundance: few
v_gene: TRBV5-1
j_gene: TRBJ2-7

CDR3aa: CASSLEEEETQYF
abundance: few
v_gene: TRBV5-6
j_gene: TRBJ2-5

CDR3aa: CASSQVRILGDEQFF
abundance: NA
v_gene: TRBV3-1
j_gene: TRBJ2-1

CDR3aa: CSARVPGGRIPYGQYF
abundance: NA
v_gene: TRBV20-1
j_gene: TRBJ2-5

CDR3aa: CSARKLGISGTYEQYF
abundance: few
v_gene: TRBV20-1
j_gene: TRBJ2-7

CDR3aa: CASSFGLAASYEQYF
abundance: many
v_gene: TRBV11-2
j_gene: TRBJ2-7

CDR3aa: CASSVAGQDLYEQYF
abundance: NA
v_gene: TRBV9
j_gene: TRBJ2-7

CDR3aa: CAISEGSGLAGVVEQYF
abundance: NA
v_gene: TRBV10-3
j_gene: TRBJ2-7

CDR3aa: CASSLSPETGFFGYTF
abundance: NA
v_gene: TRBV7-3
j_gene: TRBJ1-2

CDR3aa: CSARPLGPGNSPLHF
abundance: NA
v_gene: TRBV20-1
j_gene: TRBJ1-6

CDR3aa: CASSDDRYNQPQHF
abundance: few
v_gene: TRBV2
j_gene: TRBJ1-5

CDR3aa: CASSLVVAGAYEQYF
abundance: NA
v_gene: TRBV5-1
j_gene: TRBJ2-7

CDR3aa: CSASLRGSNIQYF
abundance: few
v_gene: TRBV20-1
j_gene: TRBJ2-4

CDR3aa: CAGGGDLNTEAFF
abundance: NA
v_gene: TRBV5-1
j_gene: TRBJ1-1

CDR3aa: CASSYAGLGTSGTYEQYF
abundance: NA
v_gene: TRBV6-5
j_gene: TRBJ2-7

CDR3aa: CASSLGTSSFGANVLTF
abundance: NA
v_gene: TRBV5-1
j_gene: TRBJ2-6

CDR3aa: CASSEGGQGRTEAFF
abundance: NA
v_gene: TRBV2
j_gene: TRBJ1-1

CDR3aa: CATSDPGQGRTDTQYF
abundance: NA
v_gene: TRBV24-1
j_gene: TRBJ2-3

CDR3aa: CSAAQGAAGYGYTF
abundance: many
v_gene: TRBV20-1
j_gene: TRBJ1-2

CDR3aa: CASSPYRGSGRVDTQYF
abundance: NA
v_gene: TRBV7-2
j_gene: TRBJ2-3

CDR3aa: CASGFYTDTQYF
abundance: NA
v_gene: TRBV3-1
j_gene: TRBJ2-3

CDR3aa: CSASPTSGIYEQYF
abundance: NA
v_gene: TRBV20-1
j_gene: TRBJ2-7

CDR3aa: CSARPTRERSYEQYF
abundance: few
v_gene: TRBV20-1
j_gene: TRBJ2-7

CDR3aa: CASSYSRGTVGDTQYF
abundance: NA
v_gene: TRBV6-2/TRBV6-3
j_gene: TRBJ2-3

CDR3aa: CATKLQGLSNQPQHF
abundance: NA
v_gene: TRBV2
j_gene: TRBJ1-5

CDR3aa: CGFVRQGYEKLFF
abundance: few
v_gene: TRBV20-1
j_gene: TRBJ1-4

CDR3aa: CASSQGELRQFF
abundance: NA
v_gene: TRBV3-1
j_gene: TRBJ2-1

CDR3aa: CASSLYSGSVDTQYF
abundance: NA
v_gene: TRBV27
j_gene: TRBJ2-3

CDR3aa: CASSPLTGPSVYGYTF
abundance: NA
v_gene: TRBV7-9
j_gene: TRBJ1-2

CDR3aa: CASSPTLDGKEQYF
abundance: NA
v_gene: TRBV27
j_gene: TRBJ2-7

CDR3aa: CASSLTKSYNEQFF
abundance: many
v_gene: TRBV6-2/TRBV6-3
j_gene: TRBJ2-1